This T cell receptor beta chain is drawn from a study of blood T cells in healthy people across ages. Trimming left V 0 bases short and J 10 bases short, with 14 bases between. Per germline, CDR1 SGHRS and CDR2 YFSETQ. The CDR3 length is 14 residues. Sample-barcoded 5' priming and a J-beta primer mix drove a second PCR of roughly 7 to 11 cycles. TCRdb ran MiXCR on the 5' RACE reads and lists one entry per CDR3 protein. The sample yields 1.5 million to 2 million distinct CDR3 sequences, 28% seen once. Only a few counts were recorded for this clonotype. This chain connects TRBV5-1 to TRBJ2-4; TRBD1 or TRBD2 may be the D gene (6 bases each). The receptor was isolated from a woman aged 25 to 39 in good health. Sequencing was performed on blood. CDR3 protein: CASSLDLGGIIQYF. The CDR3 nucleotides are TGCGCCAGCAGCTTGGATTTAGGGGGGATAATTCAGTACTTC.